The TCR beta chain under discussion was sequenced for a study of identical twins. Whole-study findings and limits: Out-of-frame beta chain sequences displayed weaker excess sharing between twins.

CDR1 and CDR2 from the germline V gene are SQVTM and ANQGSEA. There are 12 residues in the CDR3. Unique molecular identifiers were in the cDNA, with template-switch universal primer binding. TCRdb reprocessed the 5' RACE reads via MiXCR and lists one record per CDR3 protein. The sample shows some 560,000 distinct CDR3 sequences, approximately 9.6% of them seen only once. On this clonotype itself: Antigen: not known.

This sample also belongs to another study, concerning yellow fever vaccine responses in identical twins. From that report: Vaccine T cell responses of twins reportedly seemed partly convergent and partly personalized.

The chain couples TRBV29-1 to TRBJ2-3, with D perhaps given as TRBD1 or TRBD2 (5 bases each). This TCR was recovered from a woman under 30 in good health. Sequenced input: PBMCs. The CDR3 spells CSGDGGEDTQYF. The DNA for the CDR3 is TGCTCTGGGGACGGCGGCGAGGATACGCAGTATTTT.